This note documents a single TCR beta chain sequence. Antigen unknown. These data belong to a study of beta chain features in type 1 diabetes. The study, taken as a whole, reports: Junctions at VDJ sites from type 1 diabetes patients had fewer insertions and more deletions.

Expressed TCRB transcripts were sequenced after all isolated RNA was converted to cDNA. The assay was immunoSEQ multiplex PCR, and TCRdb's table has in-frame clones only and misses some. This sample has about 330,000 clones; roughly 9.6% occur once, and the top ten carry under 0.02%. Each donor gave one heparinised blood draw averaging about 110 mL. Sorted cells reached over 98% purity in every population. This CDR3 spans 15 amino acids. The V segment lost 4 bases and the J segment 2 bases; nucleotides outside the gene matches: 4. CDR1 SGDLS and CDR2 YYNGEE come from the germline V gene. Sequenced: naive CD4+ T cells from blood. The chain employs TRBV9 and TRBJ2-7, with 12 bases lining up with TRBD2. The clonotype originates from a woman in her thirties in good health. The CDR3 spells CASSTGLAGPYEQYF. CDR3 DNA sequence: TGTGCCAGCAGCACGGGACTAGCGGGCCCCTACGAGCAGTACTTC. The full variable domain, with the rest looked up from reference TRBV9 and TRBJ2-7, is DSGVTQTPKHLITATGQRVTLRCSPRSGDLSVYWYQQSLDQGLQFLIQYYNGEERAKGNILERFSAQQFPDLHSELNLSSLELGDSALYFCASSTGLAGPYEQYFGPGTRLTVT.